These 12 T cell receptor beta chains share one sample of origin, sequenced in a study of cytomegalovirus exposure and HLA in healthy donors (dated by TCRdb to the late 2010s). Receptors were amplified or captured by the immunoSEQ multiplex PCR assay. For the multiplex PCR, a mixture combining 60 forward primers for TCR Vbeta segments and 13 reverse primers for TCR Jbeta segments was used. Sourced from immuneACCESS, this table was stored by TCRdb with only in-frame sequences that have V and J called. A share of the clones is absent; for the studies checked, an unresolved V gene accounts for under half, and the remainder has no known explanation. In this sample the table shows around 94,000 clones, less than 85% of which occur a single time. Just over 2.5% of the sample belongs to the ten largest clones. The sequencing input was PBMCs. The origin of the receptors is a man between 35 and 55 years old in good health and CMV-seronegative.

The chain is built from TRBV15 and TRBJ1-4, with D possibly matching TRBD1 (6 bases). The germline gives CDR1 LNHNV, CDR2 YYDKDF (reference sequence). V lost 0 bases and J lost 3, with 11 bases in between. The CDR3 loop spans 16 amino acids. This chain's CDR3 is CATSRDGGASNEKLFF. The CDR3 region has the DNA TGTGCCACCAGCAGAGATGGGGGGGCCTCTAATGAAAAACTGTTTTTT.

The rearrangement uses TRBV29-1 and TRBJ2-7, with 10 nucleotides matching TRBD1. V lost 4 bases to trimming and J lost 7 bases; unmatched junction nucleotides: 16. This CDR3 is 16 amino acids long. Germline assignment: CDR1 SQVTM and CDR2 ANQGSEA. Here the CDR3 DNA reads TGCAGCGTTGCACCTCCAACCGGGACAGGGGTATGGGAGCAGTACTTC. The encoded protein is CSVAPPTGTGVWEQYF.

This chain joins TRBV19 and TRBJ1-2, with TRBD1 as a possible D gene (6 bases). CDR3 length: 13 residues. Trimming took 7 bases from V and 8 from J, leaving 17 bases between them. Germline assignment: CDR1 LNHDA and CDR2 SQIVND (reference sequence). CDR3 loop: CASKARGTEGYTF. The CDR3 DNA reads as TGTGCCAGTAAGGCCAGGGGAACCGAGGGCTACACCTTC.

Here the CDR3 DNA reads TGTGCCAGCAGCTTACTCAGGGGGCCCACCGGGGAGCTGTTTTTT. This codes for CASSLLRGPTGELFF. The V and J genes are TRBV11-3 and TRBJ2-2; 8 bases are a match to TRBD1. The CDR3 loop spans 15 amino acids. Germline values: CDR1 SGHNT, CDR2 YENEEA. V lost 2 bases, J lost 4 bases, and 3 bases stayed unmatched. Supplemented by reference TRBV11-3 and TRBJ2-2, the full variable domain reads EAGVVQSPRYKIIEKKQPVAFWCNPISGHNTLYWYLQNLGQGPELLIRYENEEAVDDSQLPKDRFSAERLKGVDSTLKIQPAELGDSAVYLCASSLLRGPTGELFFGEGSRLTVL.

This clone came up a few times. This chain joins TRBV5-1 and TRBJ1-6, with TRBD1 matching over 8 bases. Trimming cost V 0 bases and J 10 bases; bases outside gene matches: 6. This CDR3 has 15 amino acids. Germline CDR1 SGHRS, CDR2 YFSETQ. The CDR3 protein is CASSLAQGAGSPLHF. In DNA form, the CDR3 reads TGCGCCAGCAGCTTGGCGCAGGGGGCGGGATCACCCCTCCACTTT.

The chain is built from TRBV10-3 and TRBJ2-1; TRBD2 might be the D (5 bases). Germline lookup yields CDR1 ENHRY and CDR2 SYGVKD. The CDR3 length is 11 residues. V was pared by 7 bases and J by 10 bases, with 11 bases between. The DNA for the CDR3 is TGTGCCATCAAGGACTCACAGGAGCAGTTCTTC. It yields the protein CAIKDSQEQFF.

This clone was picked up a small number of times. The junction does not match germline at one end; this may be a read error. The rearrangement links TRBV7-7 to TRBJ1-1; TRBD1 matches 8 bases. The CDR3 loop spans 18 amino acids. Germline loops: CDR1 SSHAT, CDR2 FNYEAQ (reference sequence). The CDR3 loop is CASSLVPDRGSQNTEAFF. The CDR3 DNA is TGTGCTAGCAGCTTAGTTCCCGACAGGGGTAGTCAGAACACTGAAGCTTTCTTT. Together with reference TRBV7-7 and TRBJ1-1, the CDR3 gives the full variable domain: GAGVSQSPRYKVTKRGQDVTLRCDPISSHATLYWYQQALGQGPEFLTYFNYEAQPDKSGLPSDRFSAERPEGSISTLTIQRTEQRDSAMYRCASSLVPDRGSQNTEAFFGQGTRLTVV.

This clone was seen just once. The chain uses TRBV5-1 and TRBJ2-3; perhaps TRBD2 as D (6 bases). The CDR3 has 15 amino acids. The germline gives CDR1 SGHRS, CDR2 YFSETQ. The V and J ends lost 7 bases and 2 bases respectively, with 17 bases between them. CDR3 sequence: CASGRRDSYTDTQYF. The DNA for the CDR3 is TGCGCCAGCGGGCGCCGGGACTCCTACACAGATACGCAGTATTTT.

The chain has TRBV11-2 and TRBJ2-7; D remains unclear. CDR3 length: 14 amino acids. Trimming left V 5 bases short and J 0 bases short, with 11 bases between. CDR1 SGHAT and CDR2 FQNNGV come from the germline V gene. The chain's CDR3 is CASSALGLSYEQYF. In DNA, the CDR3 is TGTGCCAGCAGCGCCCTGGGCCTCTCCTACGAGCAGTACTTC.

This chain links TRBV27 with TRBJ1-2, with 7 positions matching TRBD1. V shed 6 bases and J 8 bases; nucleotides not matched to a gene: 12. The CDR3 contains 14 residues. Germline CDR1 and CDR2: MNHEY and SMNVEV (reference sequence). CDR3 protein: CASRAGTASRGYTF. CDR3 DNA sequence: TGTGCCAGCAGAGCCGGGACAGCCTCTAGGGGCTACACCTTC.

The chain couples TRBV29-1 to TRBJ1-2; tentatively, D is TRBD1 (6 bases). V lost 0 bases to trimming and J lost 3 bases, with 14 bases between them. Germline assignment: CDR1 SQVTM and CDR2 ANQGSEA. The CDR3 is 15 amino acids. The CDR3 nucleotides are TGCAGCGTTGAAGATCGAGGCAGGGGCCACTATGGCTACACCTTC. Amino acids: CSVEDRGRGHYGYTF.

J is TRBJ1-5 and V is TRBV27, with D possibly TRBD1 on 6 matching bases. The length of the CDR3 is 15 residues. V lost 1 base and J 6 bases, leaving 13 bases between the germline ends. CDR1 MNHEY and CDR2 SMNVEV come from the germline V gene (reference sequence). CDR3 DNA sequence: TGTGCCAGCAGTTTATTCCCAGGGGCAGGTCAGCCCCAGCATTTT. Translating it yields CASSLFPGAGQPQHF.